A single sample gave rise to the 5 T cell receptor beta chains below, sequenced in a study of blood T cell repertoires in COVID-19 (dated by TCRdb to between 2020 and 2021). Receptors were amplified or captured by the immunoSEQ multiplex PCR assay. Entries here come from immuneACCESS through TCRdb and include only in-frame sequences with V and J called. Some clones fail to appear in such tables; in the studies checked, an unresolved V gene covers under half of the shortfall, and the cause of the remainder is unknown. The sample yields 150,000 to 200,000 clones; approximately 78% were counted once. In total, the top ten clones hold approximately 12% of the sample. Sample: peripheral blood. The receptors here all came from a woman aged 80 or over with COVID-19, enrolled during active disease.

V is TRBV21-1 and J is TRBJ1-1. TRBV21-1 is designated a pseudogene. The CDR3 is 14 amino acids. The CDR3 coding sequence is TGTGCCAGCAGCAAATGGGAGGGTTGGACTGAAGCTTTCTTT. It is translated as CASSKWEGWTEAFF.

This sequence joins TRBV5-1 and TRBJ2-1; no reliable D call. The V end was cut by 4 bases, the J end by 9 bases, with 11 bases between. Looked up from germline, CDR1 is SGHRS and CDR2 is YFSETQ. The CDR3 is made up of 12 amino acids. The CDR3 region has the DNA TGCGCCAGCAGCGCCGCTAGAAGTGAGCAGTTCTTC. Translated: CASSAARSEQFF.

This clone was seen once. V usage is TRBV18 and J usage is TRBJ1-1, with D unclear. Trimming pared 3 bases from V and 2 bases from J, leaving 7 bases between. The CDR3 loop spans 13 amino acids. CDR1 KGHSH and CDR2 LQKENI come from the germline V gene. The DNA of the CDR3 is TGTGCCAGCTCACCCGGACTTAACACTGAAGCTTTCTTT. Protein sequence: CASSPGLNTEAFF.

V and J are TRBV5-8 and TRBJ1-2; TRBD1 agrees at 8 bases. V was pared by 4 bases and J by 3 bases, with 5 bases of the junction left unmatched. The CDR3 extends over 14 amino acids. Germline lookup yields CDR1 SGHTS and CDR2 YDEGEE. The CDR3 sequence: CASSVTGGDYGYTF. The CDR3 DNA follows: TGTGCCAGCAGCGTCACAGGGGGGGACTATGGCTACACCTTC.

This rearrangement joins TRBV5-6 to TRBJ2-3; 8 bases agree with TRBD1. Per germline, CDR1 SGHDT and CDR2 YYEEEE. V shed 0 bases, J shed 2 bases, and the junction held 2 bases outside the gene matches. This CDR3 has 15 amino acids. CDR3 DNA: TGTGCCAGCAGCTTGGGACAGGGGTACACAGATACGCAGTATTTT. It translates to CASSLGQGYTDTQYF.